This section outlines one T cell receptor beta chain sequence together with its context. Its matching antigen is unknown. The germline V gene has CDR1 LGHNA and CDR2 YNFKEQ. V shed 3 bases and J shed 0 bases, with 5 bases lying between them. The CDR3 has 13 amino acids. The assay was immunoSEQ multiplex PCR, and TCRdb's table has in-frame clones only and misses some. The table shows over 10,000 clones, with about 89% occurring only once. These data belong to a study of T cells in narcolepsy. Study-level findings and limits: Comparing one patient's CSF and blood CD4+ clonotypes highlighted HCRT- and TRIB2-specific autoreactive clonotypes.

Sequencing was carried out using CD45RA- memory CD4+ T cells from PBMCs. The receptor comes from a human donor with narcolepsy. This rearrangement joins TRBV4-2 to TRBJ1-1; the D is unclear. CDR3 sequence: CASSHTLNTEAFF. CDR3 DNA sequence: TGTGCCAGCAGCCACACACTGAACACTGAAGCTTTCTTT.